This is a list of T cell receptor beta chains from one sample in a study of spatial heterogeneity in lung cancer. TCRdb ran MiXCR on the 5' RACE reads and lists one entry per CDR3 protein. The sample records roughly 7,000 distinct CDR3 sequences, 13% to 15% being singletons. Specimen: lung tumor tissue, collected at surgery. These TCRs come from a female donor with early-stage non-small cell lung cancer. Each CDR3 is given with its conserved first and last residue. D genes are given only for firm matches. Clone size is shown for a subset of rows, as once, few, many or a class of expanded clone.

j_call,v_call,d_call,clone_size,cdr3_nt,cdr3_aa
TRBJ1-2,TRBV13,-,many,TGTGCCAGCAGCTTAGGCTCGGTAGGCTACACCTTC,CASSLGSVGYTF
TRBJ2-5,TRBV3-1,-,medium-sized,TGTGCCAGCAGCCATCTAGACAGCCAAGAGACCCAGTACTTC,CASSHLDSQETQYF
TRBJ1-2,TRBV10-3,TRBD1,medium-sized,TGTGCCATCAGTGTCGGGGCAGGGGGTGGCTACACCTTC,CAISVGAGGGYTF
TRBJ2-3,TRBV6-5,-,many,TGTGAACCGTCCGCGATTTATGGCACAGATACGCAGTATTTT,CEPSAIYGTDTQYF
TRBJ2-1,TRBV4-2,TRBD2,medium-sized,TGTGCCAGCAGCCATGCTTCGGGACTAGCTGGGAATGAGCAGTTCTTC,CASSHASGLAGNEQFF
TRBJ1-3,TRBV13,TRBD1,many,TGTGCCAGCAGCTTAGAAAGTGGGGGGACAGAAGGATTAAACACCATATATTTT,CASSLESGGTEGLNTIYF
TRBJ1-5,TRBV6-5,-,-,TGTGCCAGCAGTGCTCGGGCTAGCAATCAGCCCCAGCATTTT,CASSARASNQPQHF
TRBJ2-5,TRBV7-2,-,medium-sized,TGTGCCAGCAGCTTAGGGCTTTTCCAATCAGAGACCCAGTACTTC,CASSLGLFQSETQYF
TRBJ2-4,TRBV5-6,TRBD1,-,TGTGCCAGCAGCTTTTACAGGGGCCTGTACATTCAGTACTTC,CASSFYRGLYIQYF
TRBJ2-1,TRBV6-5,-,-,TGTGCCAGCAGTTACGACCCTAGGAAAACCGCTCAGTTCTTC,CASSYDPRKTAQFF
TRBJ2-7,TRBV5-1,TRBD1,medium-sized,TGCGCCAGCAGCCCCGGACAGGGGGCCTACGAGCAGTACTTC,CASSPGQGAYEQYF
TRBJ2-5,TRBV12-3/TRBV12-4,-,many,TGTGCCAGCCGGCAAAGCCAGCAAGAGACCCAGTACTTC,CASRQSQQETQYF
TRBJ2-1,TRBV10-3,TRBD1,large,TGTGCCATAAGCCCGGGACAGGGGGCCATTGGCAATGAGCAGTTCTTC,CAISPGQGAIGNEQFF
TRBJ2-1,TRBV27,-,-,TGTGCCAGCAGTTTCCAGACGGCCGGTGAGCAGTTCTTC,CASSFQTAGEQFF
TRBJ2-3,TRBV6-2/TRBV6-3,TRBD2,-,TGTGCCAGCGGAAGCGGGGGCCCCTACGGGCAGTATTTT,CASGSGGPYGQYF
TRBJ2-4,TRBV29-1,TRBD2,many,TGCAGCGTTGGAGCGCTAGCGGGGGGGCACGGTGCCATTCAGTACTTC,CSVGALAGGHGAIQYF
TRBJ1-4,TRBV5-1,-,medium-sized,TGCGCCAGCAGCCGGACAGTGGCAACTAATGAAAAACTGTTTTTT,CASSRTVATNEKLFF
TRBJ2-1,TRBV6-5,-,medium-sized,TGTGCCAGCAGCCGGAAGGGTCGGTCCTACAATGAGCAGTTCTTC,CASSRKGRSYNEQFF
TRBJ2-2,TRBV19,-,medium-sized,TGTGCCAGTAGTATTTTTAGCAACACCGGGGAGCTGTTTTTT,CASSIFSNTGELFF
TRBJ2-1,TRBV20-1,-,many,TGCAGTGCTCCGCGCGGCTGGAGTGAGCAGTTCTTC,CSAPRGWSEQFF
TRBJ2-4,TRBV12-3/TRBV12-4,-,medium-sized,TGTGCCAGCAGACGGACAGTCGAGGGAGCCAAAAACATTCAGTACTTC,CASRRTVEGAKNIQYF
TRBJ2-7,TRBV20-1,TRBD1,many,TGCAGTGCCCCAGCGACAGGGGGTGACCTCTACGAGCAGTACTTC,CSAPATGGDLYEQYF
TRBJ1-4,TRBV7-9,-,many,TGTGCCAGCAGCTTTTGGCTACCTGCAACTAATGAAAAACTGTTTTTT,CASSFWLPATNEKLFF
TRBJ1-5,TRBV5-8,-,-,TGTGCCAGCAGCGTACCTTATCAGCCCCAGCATTTT,CASSVPYQPQHF
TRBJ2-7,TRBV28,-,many,TGTGCCAGCAGTTCTCGAAGAGGAGCCCAACCTATCTACGAGCAGTACTTC,CASSSRRGAQPIYEQYF
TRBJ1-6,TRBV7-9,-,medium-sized,TGTGCCAGCAGCTTAGGGGTCGATTCACCCCTCCACTTT,CASSLGVDSPLHF
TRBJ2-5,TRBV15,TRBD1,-,TGTGCCACCAGCAGGGCCGGGACAGGGGCAGAGACCCAGTACTTC,CATSRAGTGAETQYF
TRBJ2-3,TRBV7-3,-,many,TGTGCCAGCAGCTTAACTGGGACGGAACGCGCGCAGTATTTT,CASSLTGTERAQYF
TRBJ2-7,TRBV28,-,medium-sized,TGTGCCACTCATTACTACGAGCAGTACTTC,CATHYYEQYF
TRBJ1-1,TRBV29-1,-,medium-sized,TGCAGCGCTAACCGGGCGGGGGATGAAGCTTTCTTT,CSANRAGDEAFF
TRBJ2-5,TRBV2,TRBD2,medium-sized,TGTGCCAGCAGAGAACAACTAGCGACCCAAGAGACCCAGTACTTC,CASREQLATQETQYF
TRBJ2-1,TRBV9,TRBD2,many,TGTGCCAGCAGCCCGAGACTAGCAAGCGGTCTAGGAGAAGAGCAGTTCTTC,CASSPRLASGLGEEQFF
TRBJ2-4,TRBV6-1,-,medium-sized,TGTGCCAGCAGTTTCCCCCGGTACTTC,CASSFPRYF
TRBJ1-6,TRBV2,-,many,TGTGCCAGCAGGGTGGGGGGGGCAGTCCCACCCCTCCACTTT,CASRVGGAVPPLHF
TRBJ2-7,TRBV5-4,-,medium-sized,TGTGCCAGCAGCTTGGCCCCGGGGGTAAGCGACGAGCAGTACTTC,CASSLAPGVSDEQYF
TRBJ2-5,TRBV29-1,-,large,TGCAGCGTTAGGGCGGTAGAGACCCAGTACTTC,CSVRAVETQYF
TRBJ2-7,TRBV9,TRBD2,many,TGTGCCAGCAGCGTTAGTCCTGGGCGGGGGGAGGAGCAGTACTTC,CASSVSPGRGEEQYF
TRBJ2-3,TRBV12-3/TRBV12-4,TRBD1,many,TGTGCCAGCACCTACCAGGGGGTAGATACGCAGTATTTT,CASTYQGVDTQYF
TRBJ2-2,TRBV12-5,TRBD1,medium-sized,TGTGCTAGTGGGACAGGGTACGGAGCCGGGGAGCTGTTTTTT,CASGTGYGAGELFF
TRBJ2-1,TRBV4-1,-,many,TGCGCCAGCAGCCAGGGACTTCCCGCCTACAATGAGCAGTTCTTC,CASSQGLPAYNEQFF
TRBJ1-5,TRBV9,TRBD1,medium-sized,TGTGCCAGCAGCTCGTCCGGCGGACAGGGTCTCAATCAGCCCCAGCATTTT,CASSSSGGQGLNQPQHF
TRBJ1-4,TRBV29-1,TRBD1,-,TGCAGCGTCGGACAGGGGGTAGACTATGAAAAACTGTTTTTT,CSVGQGVDYEKLFF
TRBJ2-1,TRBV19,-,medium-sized,TGTGCCGGCCTCTCGGAAAGCGGGGAGCAGTTCTTC,CAGLSESGEQFF
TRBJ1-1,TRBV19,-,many,TGTGCCAGTAGTATGGTCCGTATCCGGGGGGAAGCTTTCTTT,CASSMVRIRGEAFF
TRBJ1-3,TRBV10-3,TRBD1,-,TGTGCCATCATGCGGACAGGGGGAGAAGGAAACACCATATATTTT,CAIMRTGGEGNTIYF
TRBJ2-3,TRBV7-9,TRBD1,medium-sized,TGTGCCAGCAGCTGGACAGGCCACGACACAGATACGCAGTATTTT,CASSWTGHDTDTQYF
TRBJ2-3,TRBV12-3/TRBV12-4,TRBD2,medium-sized,TGTGCCAGCAGTCCCGCGGGGGTAGGGCTCGCAGATACGCAGTATTTT,CASSPAGVGLADTQYF
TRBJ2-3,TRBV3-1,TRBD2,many,TGTGCCAGCAGCCAAGGTCTAGCGGGGGGGGACCGCACAGATACGCAGTATTTT,CASSQGLAGGDRTDTQYF
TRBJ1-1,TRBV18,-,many,TGTGCCAGCTCAGAGGGACTTCCGAACACTGAAGCTTTCTTT,CASSEGLPNTEAFF
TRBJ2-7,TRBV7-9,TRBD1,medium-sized,TGTGCCACCGGGACAGGGGTCTACGAGCAGTACTTC,CATGTGVYEQYF